A selection of T cell receptor beta chains follows, all from one sample in a study of beta chain features in type 1 diabetes. The assay was immunoSEQ multiplex PCR, and TCRdb's table has in-frame clones only and misses some. The sample shows 200,000 to 300,000 clones, 11% of them seen only once. Sample: naive CD4+ T cells from blood. Every receptor here comes from a man aged 30 to 39 with type 1 diabetes. Each CDR3 is given with its conserved first and last residue. The D gene is left open where the match is weak. Clone size is shown for a subset of rows, as once, few, many or a class of expanded clone.

TRBV5-1	TRBJ2-5	TRBD1	-	TGCGCCAGCAGCTTTGGGGACAGGGACCAAGAGACCCAGTACTTC	CASSFGDRDQETQYF
TRBV11-2	TRBJ2-2	-	few	TGTGCCAGCAGCTGGGCCGGCCACACCGGGGAGCTGTTTTTT	CASSWAGHTGELFF
TRBV6-5	TRBJ1-2	TRBD1	-	TGTGCCAGCGGCCCTTTACAGGGGAACTATGGCTACACCTTC	CASGPLQGNYGYTF
TRBV7-9	TRBJ1-2	-	few	TGTGCCAGCAGCCCGGCAAACTCGACAGAGAACTATGGCTACACCTTC	CASSPANSTENYGYTF
TRBV5-1	TRBJ1-6	-	few	TGCGCCAGCAGCTTGGACAGCCCCAGGTATTCACCCCTCCACTTT	CASSLDSPRYSPLHF
TRBV15	TRBJ1-5	TRBD1	few	TGTGCCACCAGCAGCTGGACAGGGGTCAATCAGCCCCAGCATTTT	CATSSWTGVNQPQHF
TRBV4-1	TRBJ1-5	TRBD1	-	TGCGCCAGCAGCTCTTATCAGGGGGCGGGCAATCAGCCCCAGCATTTT	CASSSYQGAGNQPQHF
TRBV29-1	TRBJ1-1	-	few	TGCAGCGTTGACCAGGGGATGAACACTGAAGCTTTCTTT	CSVDQGMNTEAFF
TRBV5-8	TRBJ1-4	-	-	TGTGCCAGCAGCGTGACAGGAGCAACTAATGAAAAACTGTTTTTT	CASSVTGATNEKLFF
TRBV5-6	TRBJ2-3	-	-	TGTGCCAGCAGCTCTTTGGGCAGGCGAAGCACAGATACGCAGTATTTT	CASSSLGRRSTDTQYF
TRBV4-2	TRBJ1-5	TRBD1	-	TGTGCCAGCAGCCAAGAGTCAGGGGGAAGACAGCCCCAGCATTTT	CASSQESGGRQPQHF
TRBV5-1	TRBJ2-3	-	few	TGCGCCAGCAGCTTGCCCCAGACAGATACGCAGTATTTT	CASSLPQTDTQYF
TRBV4-2	TRBJ2-5	-	few	TGTGCCAGCAGCCAAGACAGGCAAGAGACCCAGTACTTC	CASSQDRQETQYF
TRBV28	TRBJ1-1	TRBD1	few	TGTGCCAGCGGACCCGGGACAGGGGGGACTGAAGCTTTCTTT	CASGPGTGGTEAFF
TRBV25-1	TRBJ1-2	-	few	TGTGCCAGCAGTGACTTCAGGCGGGAGGGCTACACCTTC	CASSDFRREGYTF
TRBV5-1	TRBJ2-2	TRBD1	-	TGCGCCAGCAGCTTGGCCGACGAGACAGGGACCGGGGAGCTGTTTTTT	CASSLADETGTGELFF
TRBV21-1	TRBJ1-2	-	few	TGTGCCAGCAGCAAGGACAGGGGGCCCTATGGCTACACCTTC	CASSKDRGPYGYTF
TRBV2	TRBJ2-1	TRBD2	-	TGTGCCAGCAGGGCCCTAGCGGGGGACTCGAATGAGCAGTTCTTC	CASRALAGDSNEQFF
TRBV7-9	TRBJ2-1	TRBD2	-	TGTGCCAGCAGCCTTAGCGGGGGGGCCAATGAGCAGTTCTTC	CASSLSGGANEQFF
TRBV5-1	TRBJ2-5	-	-	TGCGCCAGCAGCTTAAGCGGGTCGGGAAAAGAGACCCAGTACTTC	CASSLSGSGKETQYF
TRBV7-9	TRBJ1-6	-	few	TGTGCCAGCTGGCCCAGCTCCTATAATTCACCCCTCCACTTT	CASWPSSYNSPLHF
TRBV5-5	TRBJ2-3	-	few	TGTGCCAGCAGCTTGCTTAGCGGAGGGGATACGCAGTATTTT	CASSLLSGGDTQYF
TRBV10-3	TRBJ2-5	-	few	TGTGCCATCAGTGAGAGCGAAGAGACCCAGTACTTC	CAISESEETQYF
TRBV18	TRBJ2-5	-	few	TGTGCCAGCTCACCGAGGGAGACCCAGTACTTC	CASSPRETQYF
TRBV28	TRBJ2-3	-	-	TGTGCCAGCAGTTTTGTCAGTGTCCCAGATACGCAGTATTTT	CASSFVSVPDTQYF
TRBV5-1	TRBJ2-1	TRBD1	-	TGCGCCAGCAGCTTGGTGTTAGGACAGGGGGCTAATGAGCAGTTCTTC	CASSLVLGQGANEQFF
TRBV5-1	TRBJ1-6	-	-	TGCGCCAGCACCCGCGACAGCTCCTATAATTCACCCCTCCACTTT	CASTRDSSYNSPLHF
TRBV2	TRBJ2-1	-	few	TGTGCCAGCAACTTAGCGGTCTACAATGAGCAGTTCTTC	CASNLAVYNEQFF
TRBV10-3	TRBJ1-4	-	-	TGTGCCATCAGGGGCAGCACTAATGAAAAACTGTTTTTT	CAIRGSTNEKLFF
TRBV19	TRBJ2-7	-	-	TGTGCCAGTAGTCCGGACATGTTCGAGCAGTACTTC	CASSPDMFEQYF
TRBV9	TRBJ2-7	-	few	TGTGCCAGCAGCGGGGGGGTTGGGCCGGGATACGAGCAGTACTTC	CASSGGVGPGYEQYF
TRBV7-9	TRBJ1-6	-	-	TGTGCCAGCACCCCTCCCAATTCACCCCTCCACTTT	CASTPPNSPLHF
TRBV7-2	TRBJ2-5	TRBD1	-	TGTGCCAGCAGCCGAAATCAACAGGGGCAAGAGACCCAGTACTTC	CASSRNQQGQETQYF
TRBV9	TRBJ2-4	-	-	TGTGCCAGCAGCATACAGGGGGGGAACATTCAGTACTTC	CASSIQGGNIQYF
TRBV7-9	TRBJ1-1	TRBD1	few	TGTGCCAGCAGGGGGGACAGGGAGAACACTGAAGCTTTCTTT	CASRGDRENTEAFF
TRBV29-1	TRBJ1-1	-	few	TGCAGCGTTGCCGGGGGGCCGAACACTGAAGCTTTCTTT	CSVAGGPNTEAFF
TRBV5-6	TRBJ2-5	-	-	TGTGCCAGCAGCTCGCAAGAGACCCAGTACTTC	CASSSQETQYF
TRBV19	TRBJ1-1	TRBD1	-	TGTGCCAGTACCATGAGGGACAGAAACACTGAAGCTTTCTTT	CASTMRDRNTEAFF
TRBV29-1	TRBJ2-1	TRBD2	-	TGCAGCGGACTCGAGAAACCCACGGGGGGGAGCTCCTACAATGAGCAGTTCTTC	CSGLEKPTGGSSYNEQFF
TRBV11-1	TRBJ2-3	-	-	TGTGCCAGCAGCTTTGGACAAGCTCTGTTCGTCACAGATACGCAGTATTTT	CASSFGQALFVTDTQYF